This T cell receptor (beta chain) is from a study of T cell repertoires in cytomegalovirus infection. Whole-study context: A matching HLA type, together with CMV infection, was signaled by public TCR beta signatures. The study's findings and limits: HLA-C-restricted CMV-specific TCR beta clonotypes were dominant in the ex vivo response. Cumulative frequency of public TCR beta families picked out carriers of CMV plus the relevant HLA.

TCRdb analysed the reads with MiXCR anew, one entry per CDR3 protein. Of around 300,000 distinct CDR3 sequences listed, roughly 26% are singletons. As regards this clonotype: Its antigen remains unidentified.

V was trimmed by 0 bases and J by 4 bases, leaving 13 bases between them. The germline CDR1 and CDR2 sequences are MGHRA and YSYEKL. The CDR3 runs 16 residues. V usage is TRBV4-1 and J usage is TRBJ2-1; the D is unclear. The material sequenced was PBMCs. The receptor was derived from a human donor in good health (CMV status not recorded). Some clones in this sample may be carry-over from other donors' samples. Here the CDR3 reads CASSQDSTPKYNEQFF. The CDR3 DNA reads as TGCGCCAGCAGCCAAGATTCGACCCCGAAATACAATGAGCAGTTCTTC.